These T cell receptor beta chains were read from a single sample in a study of cytomegalovirus exposure and HLA in healthy donors. The table came from immunoSEQ multiplex PCR; TCRdb's copy has only in-frame clones and leaves some out. The table has fewer than 45,000 clones, roughly 90% seen once. The source material was PBMCs. These receptors were collected from a woman under 30 in good health and CMV-seronegative. Each CDR3 is given with its conserved first and last residue. The D gene is left open where the match is weak. Some rows have no size entry. The others give once, few or many, or a class for an expanded clone.

V: TRBV7-9; J: TRBJ1-3; size: -; D: -; CDR3: CSSSLDRNTIYF; DNA: TGTTCCAGCAGCCTAGATAGAAACACCATATATTTT
V: TRBV29-1; J: TRBJ1-2; size: -; D: -; CDR3: CSVEWGTPVDTF; DNA: TGCAGCGTTGAATGGGGGACACCGGTTGACACCTTC
V: TRBV6-6; J: TRBJ2-5; size: -; D: -; CDR3: CASVRQSGTTQYF; DNA: TGTGCCAGCGTACGACAGTCGGGCACAACCCAGTACTTC
V: TRBV6-1; J: TRBJ1-2; size: few; D: -; CDR3: CASSELRKVGYTF; DNA: TGTGCCAGCAGTGAATTGAGGAAGGTCGGCTACACCTTC
V: TRBV30; J: TRBJ1-5; size: -; D: TRBD1; CDR3: CAWRGTGQGKNQPQHF; DNA: TGTGCCTGGAGGGGGACGGGACAGGGGAAGAATCAGCCCCAGCATTTT
V: TRBV29-1; J: TRBJ1-1; size: -; D: -; CDR3: CSVEPRRGWAEAFF; DNA: TGCAGCGTTGAACCCCGTCGGGGATGGGCTGAAGCTTTCTTT
V: TRBV30; J: TRBJ2-7; size: -; D: -; CDR3: CAWSVNIGVEQYF; DNA: TGTGCCTGGAGTGTAAATATAGGGGTCGAGCAGTACTTC
V: TRBV7-3; J: TRBJ2-2; size: -; D: TRBD1; CDR3: CASSLYRGQTGELFF; DNA: TGTGCCAGCAGCCTCTACAGGGGGCAGACCGGGGAGCTGTTTTTT
V: TRBV9; J: TRBJ2-7; size: -; D: TRBD2; CDR3: CASSHVAGGRNEQYF; DNA: TGTGCCAGCAGCCATGTAGCGGGAGGGAGAAACGAGCAGTACTTC
V: TRBV30; J: TRBJ1-3; size: -; D: -; CDR3: CAWSPYGGKGSGNTIYF; DNA: TGTGCCTGGAGCCCCTATGGGGGGAAAGGCTCTGGAAACACCATATATTTT
V: TRBV2; J: TRBJ2-1; size: -; D: -; CDR3: CASSVTKGRNEQFF; DNA: TGTGCCAGCAGTGTAACTAAAGGGAGGAATGAGCAGTTCTTC
V: TRBV6-5; J: TRBJ1-2; size: -; D: -; CDR3: CASSQDRNYGYTF; DNA: TGTGCCAGCAGTCAGGATCGAAACTATGGCTACACCTTC
V: TRBV29-1; J: TRBJ2-7; size: -; D: TRBD1; CDR3: CSAGTETGGSGYEQYF; DNA: TGCAGCGCCGGAACAGAGACAGGGGGAAGTGGCTACGAGCAGTACTTC
V: TRBV2; J: TRBJ1-2; size: -; D: TRBD1; CDR3: CASSGTGPGKGYTF; DNA: TGTGCCAGCAGCGGGACAGGGCCGGGGAAAGGCTACACCTTC